Below are 11 T cell receptor beta chains sequenced from a single sample in a study of CD8 T cells in Susac syndrome. It was with random hexamers that roughly 0.45 to 1 ug RNA was reverse transcribed. TCRdb reprocessed the immunoSEQ multiplex PCR reads with MiXCR, giving one entry per CDR3 protein. The data contain about 76,000 distinct CDR3 sequences, around nine tenths of them singletons. Sequenced material: CD8+ T cells from PBMCs. The receptors originated from a human donor with multiple sclerosis.

The chain is built from TRBV12-3 or TRBV12-4 and TRBJ2-2; D is uncertain. The CDR3 consists of 14 residues. Trimming cost V 5 bases and J 4 bases, with 11 bases left between them. For the CDR3, the DNA is TGTGCCAGCAGTAGTACAGAGACCACCGGGGAGCTGTTTTTT. Translating it yields CASSSTETTGELFF.

A single count supports this clonotype. The CDR3 spells CASSFSGATEAFF. The CDR3 nucleotides read TGTGCCAGCAGCTTTTCAGGGGCCACTGAAGCTTTCTTT. V usage is TRBV13 and J usage is TRBJ1-1, with D possibly being TRBD1 (6 bases). The CDR3 sequence is 13 residues long. Trimming removed 3 bases at V and 4 bases at J, with 9 bases between. CDR1 PRHDT and CDR2 FYEKMQ come from the germline V gene (reference sequence).

V is TRBV12-3 or TRBV12-4 and J is TRBJ2-3; possibly TRBD2 for D (6 bases). This CDR3 is 15 amino acids long. Between the trimmed V and J ends, which lost 3 bases and 1 base, there was a span of 11 bases. CDR3 in amino acids: CASSFRRGGTDTQYF. In nucleotides, the CDR3 is TGTGCCAGCAGTTTCCGGAGGGGAGGCACAGATACGCAGTATTTT.

The CDR3 is CASSSQYRYQLLHF. The DNA for the CDR3 is TGTGCCAGCAGTTCACAATACAGGTACCAACTCCTCCACTTT. The chain links TRBV12-3 or TRBV12-4 to TRBJ1-6; TRBD1 is a possible D gene (5 bases). CDR3 length: 14 residues. Trimming stripped 4 bases from V and 15 bases from J, with 19 bases between.

Written as DNA, the CDR3 is TGTGCCACCAGTGACCCCGGGACTGGAGGCTACACCTTC. This gives the protein CATSDPGTGGYTF. The chain uses TRBV24-1 and TRBJ1-2, with D possibly TRBD1 on 5 matching bases. Germline V gives CDR1 KGHDR, CDR2 SFDVKD. V was trimmed by 4 bases and J by 8 bases, leaving 13 bases between them. The CDR3 loop spans 13 amino acids.

The chain carries TRBV4-1 and TRBJ2-2; unclear D gene. Germline CDR1 reads MGHRA; CDR2 reads YSYEKL. V was cut by 1 base and J by 5 bases, with 17 bases left in between. The CDR3 spans 17 residues. The CDR3 DNA reads TGCGCCAGCAGCCAAGTAAGTTTGAGAAGTCGGACCGGGGAGCTGTTTTTT. This encodes CASSQVSLRSRTGELFF.

CDR3 DNA: TGTGCCAGCAGTGGAGTAACGGGAGGAAGCACAGATGATACGCAGTATTTT. This encodes CASSGVTGGSTDDTQYF. The chain couples TRBV2 to TRBJ2-3, with 7 bases lining up with TRBD2. V lost 4 bases to trimming and J lost 6 bases; unmatched junction nucleotides: 16. CDR3 length: 17 amino acids. CDR1 and CDR2 from the germline V gene are SNHLY and FYNNEI.

This clonotype came up once. The chain has TRBV5-6 and TRBJ1-2; TRBD1 matches at 7 bases. Germline CDR1 and CDR2: SGHDT and YYEEEE. V shed 2 bases, J shed 3 bases, and the junction held 10 bases outside the gene matches. The CDR3 is 16 residues long. CDR3 in amino acids: CASSLILEGAHYGYTF. The CDR3 nucleotides are TGTGCCAGCAGCTTAATACTGGAGGGGGCACACTATGGCTACACCTTC.

The chain uses TRBV11-3 and TRBJ2-1; D is tentatively TRBD1 or TRBD2 (5 bases each). V lost 3 bases, J lost 6 bases, and 12 bases lay in between. Germline CDR1 SGHNT, CDR2 YENEEA. The CDR3 spans 14 residues. The CDR3 spells CASSLGVWGNEQFF. The DNA of the CDR3 is TGTGCCAGCAGCTTGGGGGTCTGGGGCAATGAGCAGTTCTTC.

The chain has TRBV5-8 and TRBJ2-2; 8 bases are shared with TRBD1. CDR1 is SGHTS, CDR2 YDEGEE, per germline. The CDR3 is 17 amino acids. J gave up 3 bases and V 4 bases, and 11 bases lay outside the gene matches. In DNA form, the CDR3 reads TGTGCCAGCAGCCCCACAGGGGGGAGGCCGGACACCGGGGAGCTGTTTTTT. It translates to CASSPTGGRPDTGELFF.

The chain has TRBV9 and TRBJ2-1; D might be TRBD2 (5 bases). Looked up from germline, CDR1 is SGDLS and CDR2 is YYNGEE. The CDR3 totals 16 residues. Trimming pared 0 bases from V and 9 bases from J, leaving 19 bases between. The CDR3 DNA is TGTGCCAGCAGCGTAGAAGGACTCACTTTGGGCGGTGAGCAGTTCTTC. It codes for CASSVEGLTLGGEQFF.